This passage covers 21 T cell receptor beta chains from one sample sequenced in a study of cytomegalovirus exposure and HLA in healthy donors. The PCR had 60 Vbeta and 13 Jbeta primers. Sequenced by immunoSEQ multiplex PCR; TCRdb stores in-frame clones only, minus some. The sample consists of hundreds of thousands of clones, 65% to 85% of them appearing once. Material: PBMCs. Receptors were obtained from a female donor in good health and CMV-seronegative.

Remarks on this clone: Within the sample, other DNA sequences also encode this same CDR3. The chain uses TRBV5-1 and TRBJ2-3, with D maybe TRBD2 (6 bases). The CDR3 is 13 residues long. The V and J ends lost 3 bases and 2 bases respectively, with 7 bases between them. CDR1 is SGHRS and CDR2 is YFSETQ in the germline V gene. This CDR3 is CASSSGVTDTQYF. The CDR3 DNA sequence: TGCGCCAGCAGCTCGGGAGTCACAGATACGCAGTATTTT.

The chain is built from TRBV6-1 and TRBJ2-1, with D perhaps matching TRBD2 (5 bases). V lost 7 bases and J 8 bases, leaving 12 bases between the germline ends. CDR3 length: 12 amino acids. The germline V gene has CDR1 MNHNS and CDR2 SASEGT. The CDR3 DNA reads as TGTGCCAGCAACGGACTCCCCCATGAGCAGTTCTTC. This sequence encodes CASNGLPHEQFF.

The rearrangement links TRBV5-1 to TRBJ2-2, with D unclear. There are 17 residues in the CDR3. The V and J ends lost 5 bases and 0 bases respectively, with 17 bases between them. Looked up from germline, CDR1 is SGHRS and CDR2 is YFSETQ. The CDR3 bases are TGCGCCAGCAGAAGTCACGGTCTGAACGCGAACACCGGGGAGCTGTTTTTT. Its protein product is CASRSHGLNANTGELFF.

The rearrangement joins TRBV6-1 to TRBJ2-2; D not certain. CDR1 and CDR2 (germline): MNHNS, SASEGT. This CDR3 is 14 amino acids long. Trimming took off 1 base at V and 1 base at J, with 4 bases between the two ends. CDR3 nucleotides: TGTGCCAGCAGTGAAGGCAGGAACACCGGGGAGCTGTTTTTT. It codes for CASSEGRNTGELFF.

This clone was seen a single time. Here the CDR3 reads CASSQGGGAGRGWGYEQYF. CDR3 bases: TGTGCCAGCAGCCAAGGGGGAGGGGCCGGTCGAGGTTGGGGCTACGAGCAGTACTTC. V is TRBV4-2 and J is TRBJ2-7, with TRBD2 matching 7 bases. V was pared by 1 base and J by 3 bases, with 18 bases of the junction left unmatched. Germline-derived CDR1 and CDR2 are LGHNA and YNFKEQ. The CDR3 extends over 19 amino acids.

The chain carries TRBV7-9 and TRBJ1-2; D might be TRBD1 (5 bases). Germline V CDR1 and CDR2: SEHNR, FQNEAQ (reference sequence). The CDR3 has 13 residues. Trimming shortened V by 5 bases and J by 3 bases, and 10 bases separated the two germline ends. This CDR3 is CASSRAGHYGYTF. The CDR3 bases are TGTGCCAGCAGCCGAGCAGGGCACTATGGCTACACCTTC.

This clone has only a few counts. The gene calls are TRBV5-4 and TRBJ1-1, with a weak D call TRBD1 (5 bases). Germline CDR1 reads SGHNT; CDR2 reads YYREEE (reference sequence). Trimming pared 4 bases from V and 1 base from J, leaving 17 bases between. The CDR3 consists of 16 residues. CDR3 loop: CASSPFGGVKNTEAFF. The CDR3 DNA reads as TGTGCCAGCAGCCCCTTCGGGGGGGTCAAGAACACTGAAGCTTTCTTT.

This chain joins TRBV11-2 and TRBJ1-2; D is ambiguous. V dropped 1 base and J dropped 8 bases, with 8 bases sitting between them. Germline V lookup: CDR1 SGHAT, CDR2 FQNNGV. The CDR3 consists of 12 residues. Here the CDR3 reads CASSLAGSGYTF. Written as DNA, the CDR3 is TGTGCCAGCAGCTTAGCAGGAAGCGGCTACACCTTC. The complete variable domain, with remaining parts taken from reference TRBV11-2 and TRBJ1-2, reads EAGVAQSPRYKIIEKRQSVAFWCNPISGHATLYWYQQILGQGPKLLIQFQNNGVVDDSQLPKDRFSAERLKGVDSTLKIQPAKLEDSAVYLCASSLAGSGYTFGSGTRLTVV.

DNA for the CDR3: TGTGCCAGCAGTCGCGCCGGGACAGCTAATCAGCCCCAGCATTTT. It translates to CASSRAGTANQPQHF. This chain connects TRBV28 to TRBJ1-5; 7 nucleotides agree with TRBD1. J gave up 4 bases and V 5 bases, and 8 bases lay outside the gene matches. The CDR3 runs 15 residues. Per the germline V gene, CDR1 is MDHEN and CDR2 is SYDVKM.

The genes are TRBV2 and TRBJ1-2; possible D gene TRBD1, 6 bases. The ends were cut back, 10 bases at V and 0 bases at J, with 12 bases in the middle. This CDR3 comprises 13 residues. CDR1 and CDR2 (germline): SNHLY, FYNNEI. CDR3 in DNA: TGTGCCACCGTAGAGGGGGCTAACTATGGCTACACCTTC. Translation: CATVEGANYGYTF.

The chain uses TRBV27 and TRBJ2-3; D is unclear. This CDR3 region has 12 residues. In germline, CDR1 is MNHEY, CDR2 SMNVEV (reference sequence). Trimming removed 4 bases from V and 7 bases from J, with 9 bases in between. The CDR3 sequence is CASSSPRNTQYF. CDR3 in DNA: TGTGCCAGCAGTTCCCCGAGGAATACGCAGTATTTT.

This clone was counted a single time. The gene calls are TRBV5-4 and TRBJ2-1, with 8 bases aligning to TRBD2. The V gene's germline CDR1 is SGHNT and CDR2 YYREEE (reference sequence). The junction had 19 bases not matched to a gene; V was cut back by 6 bases and J by 5 bases. The CDR3 totals 18 residues. The DNA of the CDR3 is TGTGCCAGCACCTTACCCCCTACTCCGGGACTAGTGAACAATGAGCAGTTCTTC. Amino acid sequence: CASTLPPTPGLVNNEQFF.

The count of this clone is one. V is TRBV27 and J is TRBJ2-1; no clear D gene. Per germline, CDR1 MNHEY and CDR2 SMNVEV (reference sequence). Trimming cost V 3 bases and J 4 bases, with 22 bases left between them. The CDR3 covers 18 residues. The CDR3: CASSFTRSVSISYNEQFF. The CDR3, as DNA: TGTGCCAGCAGTTTTACCCGGTCTGTCTCGATCTCTTACAATGAGCAGTTCTTC.

The V and J genes are TRBV9 and TRBJ2-1, with 9 bases identical to TRBD2. The CDR3 has 19 amino acids. The germline V gene has CDR1 SGDLS and CDR2 YYNGEE. V trimming: 0 bases; J trimming: 6 bases; junction bases outside the gene matches: 16. CDR3 sequence reads: CASSVDSLAGTPSTNEQFF. CDR3 nucleotide sequence: TGTGCCAGCAGCGTAGACAGTCTAGCGGGAACTCCTTCGACCAATGAGCAGTTCTTC. Supplemented by reference TRBV9 and TRBJ2-1, the full variable domain reads DSGVTQTPKHLITATGQRVTLRCSPRSGDLSVYWYQQSLDQGLQFLIQYYNGEERAKGNILERFSAQQFPDLHSELNLSSLELGDSALYFCASSVDSLAGTPSTNEQFFGPGTRLTVL.

The V call is TRBV28, the J call TRBJ2-7; D is ambiguous. The CDR3 loop spans 14 amino acids. The V end lost 3 bases, the J end lost 8 bases, and 17 bases lay between the germline ends. Germline CDR1 is MDHEN and CDR2 is SYDVKM. The DNA of the CDR3 is TGTGCCAGCAGTTTTGACCCTCGAGGTTACAAGCAGTACTTC. Protein sequence: CASSFDPRGYKQYF.

The genes are TRBV27 and TRBJ2-7; 10 bases match TRBD1. V dropped 2 bases and J dropped 3; count of bases not matched to a gene: 7. The CDR3 runs 16 residues. Looked up from germline, CDR1 is MNHEY and CDR2 is SMNVEV (reference sequence). The CDR3 sequence: CASSLTSGQGSYEQYF. For the CDR3, the DNA is TGTGCCAGCAGTTTAACCTCGGGACAGGGGAGCTACGAGCAGTACTTC.

This clone occurred once. The chain employs TRBV10-3 and TRBJ2-1; D is undetermined. The V end lost 0 bases, the J end lost 15 bases, and 12 bases lay between the germline ends. This CDR3 is 12 amino acids long. Per the germline V gene, CDR1 is ENHRY and CDR2 is SYGVKD. The CDR3 nucleotides are TGTGCCATCAGTGAGTCACCATGGCCGGGGTTCTTC. Its translation is CAISESPWPGFF.

The J gene is TRBJ1-4, the V gene TRBV1. TRBV1 is given as a pseudogene. The CDR3 is 17 residues long. In DNA, the CDR3 is TGCACCAGCAGCCCCGTGTCCGTCGCCCGGGGGTGTGAAAAACTGTTTTTT. Protein sequence: CTSSPVSVARGCEKLFF.

The rearrangement links TRBV7-9 to TRBJ2-7, with TRBD1 as a possible D gene (6 bases). The CDR3 has 14 amino acids. Germline V gene sequence: CDR1 SEHNR, CDR2 FQNEAQ (reference sequence). Trimming pared 5 bases from V and 4 bases from J, leaving 15 bases between. Here the CDR3 DNA reads TGTGCCAGCAGCCCGAGGGACACGACTTACGAGCAGTACTTC. Translation gives CASSPRDTTYEQYF.

The chain links TRBV28 to TRBJ2-1, with 9 bases matching TRBD2. This CDR3 has 16 residues. Germline CDR1 reads MDHEN; CDR2 reads SYDVKM. Unmatched junction bases numbered 5, after V lost 4 bases and J lost 1 base. In nucleotides, the CDR3 is TGTGCCAGCAGTTCCCGACTAGCGGCTTCCTACAATGAGCAGTTCTTC. This encodes CASSSRLAASYNEQFF. Using reference TRBV28 and TRBJ2-1 for the parts outside the CDR3, the full variable domain is DVKVTQSSRYLVKRTGEKVFLECVQDMDHENMFWYRQDPGLGLRLIYFSYDVKMKEKGDIPEGYSVSREKKERFSLILESASTNQTSMYLCASSSRLAASYNEQFFGPGTRLTVL.

CDR3 residues: CASSQGLAGSYNEQFF. The DNA of the CDR3 is TGCGCCAGCAGCCAGGGACTAGCGGGATCATACAATGAGCAGTTCTTC. The chain links TRBV4-1 to TRBJ2-1, with TRBD2 identical over 13 bases. This CDR3 contains 16 residues. Trimming cost V 3 bases and J 4 bases; bases outside gene matches: 3. Germline V gene data show CDR1 as MGHRA and CDR2 as YSYEKL.